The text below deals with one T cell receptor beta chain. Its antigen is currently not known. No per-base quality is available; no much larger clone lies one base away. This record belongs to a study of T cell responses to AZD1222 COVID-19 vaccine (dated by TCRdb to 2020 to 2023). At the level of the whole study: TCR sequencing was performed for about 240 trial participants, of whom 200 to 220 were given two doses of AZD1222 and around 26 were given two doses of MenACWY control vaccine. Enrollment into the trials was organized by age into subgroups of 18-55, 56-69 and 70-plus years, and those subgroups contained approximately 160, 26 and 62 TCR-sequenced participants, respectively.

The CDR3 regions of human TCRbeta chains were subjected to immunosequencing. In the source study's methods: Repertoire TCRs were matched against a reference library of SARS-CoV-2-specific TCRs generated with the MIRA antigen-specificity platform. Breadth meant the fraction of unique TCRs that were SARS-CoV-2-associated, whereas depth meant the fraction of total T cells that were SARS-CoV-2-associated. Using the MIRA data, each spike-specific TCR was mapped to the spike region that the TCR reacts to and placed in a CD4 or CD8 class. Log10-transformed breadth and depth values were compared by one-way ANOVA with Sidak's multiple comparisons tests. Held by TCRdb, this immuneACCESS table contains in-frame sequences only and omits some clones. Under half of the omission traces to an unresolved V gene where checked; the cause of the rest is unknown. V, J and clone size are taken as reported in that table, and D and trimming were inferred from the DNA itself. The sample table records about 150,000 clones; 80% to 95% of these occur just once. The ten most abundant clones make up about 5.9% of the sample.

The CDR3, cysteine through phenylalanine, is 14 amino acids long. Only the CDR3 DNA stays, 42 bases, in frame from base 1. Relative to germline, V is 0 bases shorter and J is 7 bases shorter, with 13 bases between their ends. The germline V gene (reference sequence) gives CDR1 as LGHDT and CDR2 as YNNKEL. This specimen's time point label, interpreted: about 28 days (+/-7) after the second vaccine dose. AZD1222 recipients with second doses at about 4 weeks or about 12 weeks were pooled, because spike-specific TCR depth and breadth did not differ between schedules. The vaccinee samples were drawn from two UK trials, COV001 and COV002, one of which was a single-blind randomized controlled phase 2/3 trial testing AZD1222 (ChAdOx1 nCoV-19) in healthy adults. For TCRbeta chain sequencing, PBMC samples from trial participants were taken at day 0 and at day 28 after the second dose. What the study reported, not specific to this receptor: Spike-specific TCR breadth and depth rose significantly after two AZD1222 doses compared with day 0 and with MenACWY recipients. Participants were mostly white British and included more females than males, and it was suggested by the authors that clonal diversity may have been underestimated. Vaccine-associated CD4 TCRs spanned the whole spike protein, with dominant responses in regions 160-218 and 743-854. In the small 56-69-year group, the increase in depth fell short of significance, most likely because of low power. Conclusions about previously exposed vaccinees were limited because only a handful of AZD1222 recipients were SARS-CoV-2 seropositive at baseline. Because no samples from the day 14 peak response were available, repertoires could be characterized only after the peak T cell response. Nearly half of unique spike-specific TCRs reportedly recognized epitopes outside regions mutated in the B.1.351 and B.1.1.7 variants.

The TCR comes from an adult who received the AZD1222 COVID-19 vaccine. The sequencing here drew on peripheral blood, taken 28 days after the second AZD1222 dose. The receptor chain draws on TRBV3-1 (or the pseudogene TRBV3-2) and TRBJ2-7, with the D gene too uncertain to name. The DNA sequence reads TGTGCCAGCAGCCAAGATTATACCGAAGGGGAGCAGTACTTC. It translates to CASSQDYTEGEQYF.